Below are 17 T cell receptor beta chains sequenced from a single sample in a study of CD8 T cells in ankylosing spondylitis. TCRdb re-called the 5' RACE reads with MiXCR, one entry per CDR3 protein. Among 250,000 to 300,000 distinct CDR3 sequences listed, roughly 20% were seen once. Sequenced: blood, either unsorted or a sorted T cell fraction (not recorded which). The origin of the receptors is a male donor with ankylosing spondylitis or in good health (not recorded which).

This chain connects TRBV9 to TRBJ2-1, with D possibly matching TRBD1 (6 bases). Trimming cost V 5 bases and J 3 bases, with 15 bases left between them. The length of the CDR3 is 15 residues. CDR1 is SGDLS and CDR2 is YYNGEE in the germline V gene. The CDR3 nucleotides read TGTGCCAGCAGTCCCGTGGGGACAAACTACAATGAGCAGTTCTTC. It yields the protein CASSPVGTNYNEQFF.

With respect to this clonotype: This may be a read error, as it is one base from a much larger clone. The CDR3: CSGHHAGTDMQYF. The DNA of the CDR3 is TGCAGTGGTCACCATGCCGGCACAGATATGCAGTATTTT. V is TRBV20-1 and J is TRBJ2-3; D is ambiguous. The CDR3 is made up of 13 amino acids. The V gene's germline CDR1 is DFQATT and CDR2 SNEGSKA (reference sequence).

This clonotype was picked up many times. The V gene is TRBV12-3 or TRBV12-4, the J gene TRBJ1-1; D not resolved. Trimming stripped 3 bases from V and 7 bases from J, with 3 bases between. The CDR3 consists of 10 residues. This CDR3 is CASSFGEAFF. CDR3 DNA: TGTGCCAGCAGTTTTGGTGAAGCTTTCTTT.

This chain links TRBV3-1 with TRBJ2-3; D is unresolved. Germline CDR1 is LGHDT and CDR2 is YNNKEL (reference sequence). Trimming removed 4 bases at V and 0 bases at J, with 17 bases between. The CDR3 consists of 17 residues. CDR3 nucleotides: TGTGCCAGCAGCCCAACGCGAAGTCCCGCTAGCACAGATACGCAGTATTTT. It translates to CASSPTRSPASTDTQYF.

This clonotype showed up just a few times. The V call is TRBV20-1, the J call TRBJ2-3; D is perhaps TRBD1 (5 bases). The V and J ends lost 7 bases and 0 bases respectively, with 11 bases between them. This CDR3 has 13 residues. CDR1 is DFQATT, CDR2 SNEGSKA, per germline (reference sequence). The CDR3: CSVEDISTDTQYF. CDR3 in DNA: TGCAGTGTAGAGGACATTAGCACAGATACGCAGTATTTT.

To note about this clonotype: A much larger clone lies one base from this, so it may be a read error. The chain combines TRBV6-5 with TRBJ2-3, with TRBD1 as a possible D gene (6 bases). Germline V CDR1 and CDR2: MNHEY, SVGAGI. Trimming took 5 bases from V and 1 from J, leaving 19 bases between them. The CDR3 is 17 amino acids. CDR3: CASSHQTGPPGTDTQYF. CDR3 DNA sequence: TGTGCCAGCAGTCACCAGACAGGACCCCCTGGCACAGATACGCAGTATTTT.

The J gene is TRBJ2-5, the V gene TRBV5-6; D gene uncertain. V dropped 3 bases and J dropped 3 bases, with 3 bases sitting between them. From germline, CDR1 is SGHDT and CDR2 YYEEEE. The CDR3 sequence is 11 residues long. CDR3 in DNA: TGTGCCAGCAGCTGGAAAGAGACCCAGTACTTC. Protein sequence: CASSWKETQYF.

V is TRBV20-1 and J is TRBJ1-1; 8 nucleotides line up with TRBD1. V was pared by 5 bases and J by 6 bases, with 11 bases of the junction left unmatched. Germline V lookup: CDR1 DFQATT, CDR2 SNEGSKA (reference sequence). The CDR3 sequence is 14 residues long. The chain's CDR3 is CSALPAGGRAEAFF. CDR3 in DNA: TGCAGTGCTCTGCCTGCAGGGGGCAGGGCTGAAGCTTTCTTT.

This clonotype occurred once. The rearrangement joins TRBV10-3 to TRBJ2-7; perhaps TRBD1 as D (5 bases). Germline V gene lookup returns CDR1 ENHRY and CDR2 SYGVKD. The CDR3 has 13 residues. Trimming removed 11 bases at V and 0 bases at J, with 14 bases between. CDR3 loop: CALRPDNSYEQYV. In DNA form, the CDR3 reads TGTGCCCTTCGACCGGACAACTCCTACGAGCAGTACGTC.

The chain joins TRBV4-1 to TRBJ1-2, with unresolved D. CDR3 length equals 13 residues. Germline V gene lookup returns CDR1 MGHRA and CDR2 YSYEKL. V dropped 0 bases and J dropped 7 bases, with 9 bases sitting between them. CDR3 sequence reads: CASSQDRVLGYTF. The CDR3 DNA follows: TGCGCCAGCAGCCAAGATCGGGTTCTTGGCTACACCTTC.

V is TRBV29-1 and J is TRBJ1-2; TRBD1 agrees at 9 bases. The CDR3 totals 16 residues. The junction had 8 bases not matched to a gene; V was cut back by 3 bases and J by 0 bases. Germline assignment: CDR1 SQVTM and CDR2 ANQGSEA. The CDR3 DNA follows: TGCAGCGTTGAGGGACAGGGAGAGAGATCTAACTATGGCTACACCTTC. This translates into CSVEGQGERSNYGYTF.

In the case of this clonotype: The junction does not match germline at one end; this may be a read error. The V gene is TRBV7-8, the J gene TRBJ2-1; no clear D. Germline V gene sequence: CDR1 SGHVS, CDR2 FQNEAQ. The CDR3 has 12 amino acids. The CDR3 coding sequence is TGTGCGAGCAGCTTAGTATTCGATGAGCAGTTCTTC. As protein: CASSLVFDEQFF.

The sample holds many counts of this clonotype. V usage is TRBV5-1 and J usage is TRBJ2-3; TRBD2 might be the D (6 bases). The CDR3 has 15 amino acids. CDR1 and CDR2 (germline): SGHRS, YFSETQ. V shed 3 bases and J shed 0 bases, with 11 bases lying between them. CDR3 sequence (DNA): TGCGCCAGCAGCTCCGGGGGACGAAGCACAGATACGCAGTATTTT. Translated, it gives CASSSGGRSTDTQYF.

This chain links TRBV5-1 with TRBJ2-2; 9 bases map to TRBD2. The CDR3 totals 16 residues. Germline values: CDR1 SGHRS, CDR2 YFSETQ. V was pared by 4 bases and J by 1 base, with 5 bases of the junction left unmatched. The CDR3 region has the DNA TGCGCCAGCAGCCCCCTAGCGGGAAAGAACACCGGGGAGCTGTTTTTT. Its translation is CASSPLAGKNTGELFF.

This sequence joins TRBV10-3 and TRBJ2-1; 12 bases fit TRBD2. J lost 6 bases, V lost 4 bases, and 1 base had no gene match. The CDR3 covers 14 residues. The V gene's germline CDR1 is ENHRY and CDR2 SYGVKD. CDR3 residues: CAISGTSGVNEQFF. DNA for the CDR3: TGTGCCATCAGTGGGACTAGCGGGGTCAATGAGCAGTTCTTC.

This clonotype appeared a few times. The genes are TRBV7-8 and TRBJ2-2, with 10 bases aligning to TRBD1. The CDR3 consists of 19 residues. V dropped 3 bases and J dropped 0; count of bases not matched to a gene: 10. The germline V gene encodes CDR1 SGHVS and CDR2 FQNEAQ. The DNA for the CDR3 is TGTGCCAGCAGCTTTGGGGGGCCGGGACAGGGGTCGAACACCGGGGAGCTGTTTTTT. Amino acids: CASSFGGPGQGSNTGELFF.

This clonotype was observed a handful of times. This chain connects TRBV10-3 to TRBJ2-1; D not certain. V shed 7 bases and J shed 8 bases, with 9 bases lying between them. CDR3 length: 11 residues. Germline CDR1 reads ENHRY; CDR2 reads SYGVKD. CDR3 amino acids: CAITYGDEQFF. The CDR3 region has the DNA TGTGCCATCACATACGGAGATGAGCAGTTCTTC.